Here is one T cell receptor (beta chain) with its context. This entry comes from a study of blood T cell repertoires in COVID-19. Overall study context: The study drew acute and convalescent COVID-19 samples from the United States, Italy and Spain. The cDNA or gDNA used as material had been derived from T cells, B-cell-depleted T cells, or PBMCs.

From germline, CDR1 is MDHEN and CDR2 SYDVKM. V was clipped by 7 bases and J by 4 bases; unmatched bases: 9. CDR3 length: 16 residues. Original methodology: How many nucleated cells were present was estimated from reference gene primer amplification. The method was immunoSEQ multiplex PCR; TCRdb's version includes in-frame clones alone and lacks a portion of them. V, J and clone size are those of that table, while D and trimming were read from the DNA. The profile covers approximately 400,000 clones, with about 89% appearing a single time and roughly 1.2% taken by the ten largest. The chain uses TRBV28 and TRBJ1-5; 11 bases align to TRBD1. The source is a man aged 35-49 years with acute or convalescent COVID-19. Material for sequencing was peripheral blood. The CDR3: CASIDYRDRGNQPQHF. CDR3 bases: TGTGCCAGCATTGACTACCGGGACAGGGGGAATCAGCCCCAGCATTTT. Full variable domain (remainder filled in from reference TRBV28 and TRBJ1-5): DVKVTQSSRYLVKRTGEKVFLECVQDMDHENMFWYRQDPGLGLRLIYFSYDVKMKEKGDIPEGYSVSREKKERFSLILESASTNQTSMYLCASIDYRDRGNQPQHFGDGTRLSIL.